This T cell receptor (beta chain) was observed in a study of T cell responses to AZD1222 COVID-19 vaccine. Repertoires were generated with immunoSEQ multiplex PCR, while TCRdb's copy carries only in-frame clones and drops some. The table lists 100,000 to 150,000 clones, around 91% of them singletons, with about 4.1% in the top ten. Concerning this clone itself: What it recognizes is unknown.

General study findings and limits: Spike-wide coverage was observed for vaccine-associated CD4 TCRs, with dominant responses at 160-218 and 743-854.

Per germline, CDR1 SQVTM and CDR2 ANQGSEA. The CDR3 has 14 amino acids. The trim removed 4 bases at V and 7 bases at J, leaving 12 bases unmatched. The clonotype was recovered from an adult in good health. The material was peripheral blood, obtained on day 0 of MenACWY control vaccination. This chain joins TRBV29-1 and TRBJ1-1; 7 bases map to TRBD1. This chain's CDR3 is CSVVGRQGVLEAFF. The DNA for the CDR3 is TGCAGCGTTGTGGGGAGACAGGGCGTACTTGAAGCTTTCTTT. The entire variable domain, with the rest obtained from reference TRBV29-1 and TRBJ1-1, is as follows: SAVISQKPSRDICQRGTSLTIQCQVDSQVTMMFWYRQQPGQSLTLIATANQGSEATYESGFVIDKFPISRPNLTFSTLTVSNMSPEDSSIYLCSVVGRQGVLEAFFGQGTRLTVV.